What follows are 25 T cell receptor beta chains derived from one specimen sequenced in a study of OX40 agonist ivuxolimab in advanced cancers. TCRdb keeps only in-frame clones here, not all; method: immunoSEQ multiplex PCR. Of over 150,000 clones listed, 90% to 95% are singletons. This specimen was CD4+ or CD8+ T cells sorted from blood, taken in a trial of the OX40 agonist ivuxolimab. The receptors derive from an adult with an advanced solid tumor such as melanoma, head and neck, liver or kidney cancer.

This clone was found once. The V and J genes are TRBV5-1 and TRBJ2-1; tentative D call: TRBD1 (5 bases). V lost 4 bases, J lost 0 bases, and 11 bases lay in between. This CDR3 spans 15 amino acids. Germline V lookup: CDR1 SGHRS, CDR2 YFSETQ. The CDR3: CASSPDSRSYNEQFF. The CDR3 DNA follows: TGCGCCAGCAGCCCCGACAGTCGCTCCTACAATGAGCAGTTCTTC.

V gene TRBV28 combines with J gene TRBJ2-1; 8 nucleotides line up with TRBD2. The CDR3 is 16 amino acids. Germline trimming cut 8 bases from V and 3 bases from J; bases unmatched to any gene: 12. CDR1 and CDR2 (germline): MDHEN, SYDVKM. The CDR3 loop is CASLSSSGRIYNEQFF. CDR3 sequence (DNA): TGTGCCAGCCTATCCTCAAGCGGGAGAATCTACAATGAGCAGTTCTTC.

The chain uses TRBV6-5 and TRBJ2-7; D unclear. CDR1 and CDR2 (germline): MNHEY, SVGAGI. CDR3 length: 12 residues. V shed 6 bases and J shed 8 bases, with 14 bases lying between them. This chain's CDR3 is CASRRVQGKQYF. The CDR3 nucleotides are TGTGCCAGCAGACGCGTCCAAGGCAAGCAGTACTTC.

The chain employs TRBV30 and TRBJ1-2; D unclear. Trimming removed 2 bases at V and 5 bases at J, with 15 bases between. This CDR3 spans 14 amino acids. From germline, CDR1 is GTSNPN and CDR2 SVGIG (reference sequence). CDR3 region: CAWSLSGLSYGYTF. Here the CDR3 DNA reads TGTGCCTGGAGTCTCTCAGGATTATCATATGGCTACACCTTC.

V usage is TRBV11-1 and J usage is TRBJ1-2; no reliable D call. This CDR3 spans 13 amino acids. The V gene's germline CDR1 is SGHAT and CDR2 FQDESV (reference sequence). Trimming left V 5 bases short and J 6 bases short, with 13 bases between. CDR3: CASSPNGMHGYTF. CDR3 coding DNA: TGTGCCAGCAGCCCGAACGGAATGCATGGCTACACCTTC. Based on the CDR3 plus reference TRBV11-1 and TRBJ1-2, the full variable domain is EAEVAQSPRYKITEKSQAVAFWCDPISGHATLYWYRQILGQGPELLVQFQDESVVDDSQLPKDRFSAERLKGVDSTLKIQPAELGDSAMYLCASSPNGMHGYTFGSGTRLTVV.

The V call is TRBV15, the J call TRBJ1-1; 7 bases agree with TRBD1. Trimming at V came to 1 base and at J to 7 bases, leaving 12 bases not matched to a gene. The CDR3 length is 16 residues. Germline CDR1 is LNHNV and CDR2 is YYDKDF (reference sequence). This CDR3 reads CATSRGGMDRPYEAFF. The CDR3 bases are TGTGCCACCAGCAGAGGGGGAATGGACAGGCCCTATGAAGCTTTCTTT. The variable domain in full, completed from reference TRBV15 and TRBJ1-1, reads DAMVIQNPRYQVTQFGKPVTLSCSQTLNHNVMYWYQQKSSQAPKLLFHYYDKDFNNEADTPDNFQSRRPNTSFCFLDIRSPGLGDTAMYLCATSRGGMDRPYEAFFGQGTRLTVV.

This sequence joins TRBV30 and TRBJ2-7, with a tentative D call TRBD2 (6 bases). In germline, CDR1 is GTSNPN, CDR2 SVGIG (reference sequence). Trimming shortened V by 1 base and J by 12 bases, and 13 bases separated the two germline ends. The CDR3 extends over 11 amino acids. This CDR3 reads CAWSGGTGGYF. The CDR3 DNA follows: TGTGCCTGGAGTGGCGGGACGGGTGGGTACTTC.

The CDR3 DNA follows: TGCGCCAGCGGCCGGGACACTCAAGAGACCCAGTACTTC. It yields the protein CASGRDTQETQYF. V gene TRBV5-1 combines with J gene TRBJ2-5, with D perhaps TRBD1 (6 bases). CDR1 is SGHRS and CDR2 is YFSETQ in the germline V gene. The CDR3 is 13 amino acids. Trimming took 7 bases from V and 2 from J, leaving 12 bases between them.

The chain has TRBV5-1 and TRBJ1-1; D gene unclear. V gave up 0 bases and J gave up 4 bases, with 10 bases separating them. This CDR3 has 14 residues. Germline loops: CDR1 SGHRS, CDR2 YFSETQ. CDR3 nucleotide sequence: TGCGCCAGCAGCTTGGTCCCTTGGGGCACTGAAGCTTTCTTT. Its protein is CASSLVPWGTEAFF.

The rearrangement links TRBV18 to TRBJ1-1; D is perhaps TRBD1 (5 bases). Looked up from germline, CDR1 is KGHSH and CDR2 is LQKENI. This CDR3 comprises 15 residues. Deletions cut 3 bases from V and 3 bases from J, with 14 bases between. The CDR3 spells CASSPRRDPDTEAFF. The CDR3 DNA is TGTGCCAGCTCACCCCGTCGGGACCCAGACACTGAAGCTTTCTTT.

V is TRBV9 and J is TRBJ2-3, with a possible D match to TRBD2 (5 bases). V shed 8 bases and J shed 9 bases, with 16 bases lying between them. Germline CDR1 reads SGDLS; CDR2 reads YYNGEE. The CDR3 is 12 residues long. The CDR3 protein is CASQGEGYTQYF. CDR3 nucleotides: TGTGCCAGTCAAGGAGAGGGATACACGCAGTATTTT.

The gene calls are TRBV2 and TRBJ2-4, with TRBD1 as a possible D gene (6 bases). This CDR3 has 15 amino acids. CDR1 is SNHLY, CDR2 FYNNEI, per germline. Trimming cost V 0 bases and J 1 base, with 7 bases left between them. The CDR3 DNA reads as TGTGCCAGCAGTGAAGCAAGGGGGGCCAAAAACATTCAGTACTTC. Translation gives CASSEARGAKNIQYF. The full variable domain, with the rest looked up from reference TRBV2 and TRBJ2-4, is EPEVTQTPSHQVTQMGQEVILRCVPISNHLYFYWYRQILGQKVEFLVSFYNNEISEKSEIFDDQFSVERPDGSNFTLKIRSTKLEDSAMYFCASSEARGAKNIQYFGAGTRLSVL.

This chain joins TRBV4-1 and TRBJ1-2; perhaps TRBD1 as D (5 bases). Per germline, CDR1 MGHRA and CDR2 YSYEKL. Trimming shortened V by 0 bases and J by 4 bases, and 12 bases separated the two germline ends. This CDR3 is 15 amino acids long. This CDR3 reads CASSQDHDSGYGYTF. The CDR3 DNA sequence: TGCGCCAGCAGCCAAGACCACGACAGCGGCTATGGCTACACCTTC.

J is TRBJ2-1 and V is TRBV9, with D possibly being TRBD2 (6 bases). CDR3 length: 15 residues. Germline loops: CDR1 SGDLS, CDR2 YYNGEE. Trimming stripped 0 bases from V and 2 bases from J, with 9 bases between. This CDR3 reads CASSVGGGPYNEQFF. In DNA, the CDR3 is TGTGCCAGCAGCGTAGGGGGAGGACCCTACAATGAGCAGTTCTTC.

The genes are TRBV18 and TRBJ1-2; the D is unclear. Germline V CDR1 and CDR2: KGHSH, LQKENI. The CDR3 is 13 residues long. Trimming took 2 bases from V and 7 from J, leaving 11 bases between them. CDR3 protein: CASSPLDPAGYTF. The CDR3, as DNA: TGTGCCAGCTCACCATTAGACCCAGCTGGCTACACCTTC.

The chain employs TRBV2 and TRBJ2-3, with D maybe TRBD1 (5 bases). V was trimmed by 10 bases and J by 0 bases, leaving 17 bases between them. This CDR3 contains 15 residues. CDR1 is SNHLY, CDR2 FYNNEI, per germline. The CDR3 loop is CATRTQGLSTDTQYF. The DNA for the CDR3 is TGTGCCACCCGGACCCAGGGTCTGAGCACAGATACGCAGTATTTT. Variable domain in full (rest from reference TRBV2 and TRBJ2-3): EPEVTQTPSHQVTQMGQEVILRCVPISNHLYFYWYRQILGQKVEFLVSFYNNEISEKSEIFDDQFSVERPDGSNFTLKIRSTKLEDSAMYFCATRTQGLSTDTQYFGPGTRLTVL.

The chain couples TRBV6-6 to TRBJ2-2, with 12 bases matching TRBD1. CDR3 length: 16 amino acids. Trimming at V came to 6 bases and at J to 2 bases, leaving 4 bases not matched to a gene. Per the germline V gene, CDR1 is MNHNY and CDR2 is SVGAGI (reference sequence). CDR3 sequence: CASRKGQGANTGELFF. The DNA of the CDR3 is TGTGCCAGCAGGAAGGGACAGGGGGCAAACACCGGGGAGCTGTTTTTT.

V gene TRBV7-2 combines with J gene TRBJ2-2; TRBD2 agrees at 8 bases. The V gene's germline CDR1 is SGHTA and CDR2 FQGNSA. V shed 5 bases and J 4 bases; nucleotides not matched to a gene: 12. The CDR3 covers 17 residues. CDR3 region: CASSLWGAGVGTGELFF. The CDR3 DNA sequence: TGTGCCAGCAGCCTCTGGGGAGCGGGAGTTGGCACCGGGGAGCTGTTTTTT. Based on the CDR3 plus reference TRBV7-2 and TRBJ2-2, the full variable domain is GAGVSQSPSNKVTEKGKDVELRCDPISGHTALYWYRQSLGQGLEFLIYFQGNSAPDKSGLPSDRFSAERTGGSVSTLTIQRTQQEDSAVYLCASSLWGAGVGTGELFFGEGSRLTVL.

V and J are TRBV29-1 and TRBJ2-7; D might be TRBD1 (6 bases). Germline V gene lookup returns CDR1 SQVTM and CDR2 ANQGSEA. This CDR3 contains 15 residues. The V gene lost 2 bases and the J gene lost 2 bases, with 16 bases spanning the gap. The CDR3 nucleotides read TGCAGCGTTGAAACCCCCGGCAGGGGAGCCTACGAGCAGTACTTC. Translating it yields CSVETPGRGAYEQYF.

V and J are TRBV7-2 and TRBJ1-5; perhaps TRBD1 as D (6 bases). The CDR3 is 14 amino acids. Germline V gene data show CDR1 as SGHTA and CDR2 as FQGNSA. Trimming left V 4 bases short and J 4 bases short, with 11 bases between. CDR3 DNA: TGTGCCAGCAGCTCGGGCGGACAGAATCAGCCCCAGCATTTT. It yields the protein CASSSGGQNQPQHF.

The rearrangement uses TRBV7-9 and TRBJ1-2; D is unresolved. V gave up 3 bases and J gave up 1 base, with 9 bases separating them. Germline CDR1 is SEHNR and CDR2 is FQNEAQ (reference sequence). This CDR3 has 14 amino acids. CDR3 sequence (DNA): TGTGCCAGCAGCTTGAAGGACTATAACTATGGCTACACCTTC. It codes for CASSLKDYNYGYTF.

The CDR3 reads CASSRQGADTGELFF. The CDR3 DNA sequence: TGTGCCAGCAGCCGACAGGGGGCTGACACCGGGGAGCTGTTTTTT. The chain has TRBV7-3 and TRBJ2-2, with 10 bases lining up with TRBD1. The junction had 3 bases not matched to a gene; V was cut back by 5 bases and J by 3 bases. Germline V gene data show CDR1 as SGHTA and CDR2 as FQGTGA. This CDR3 comprises 15 residues. Full variable domain (missing parts from reference TRBV7-3 and TRBJ2-2): GAGVSQTPSNKVTEKGKYVELRCDPISGHTALYWYRQSLGQGPEFLIYFQGTGAADDSGLPNDRFFAVRPEGSVSTLKIQRTERGDSAVYLCASSRQGADTGELFFGEGSRLTVL.

The V gene is TRBV5-1, the J gene TRBJ1-5; TRBD1 matches at 9 bases. CDR1 SGHRS and CDR2 YFSETQ come from the germline V gene. With 4 bases clipped from V and 4 bases from J, the junction kept 6 bases outside the gene matches. The CDR3 spans 15 residues. CDR3 residues: CASSPGTGSNQPQHF. The CDR3 nucleotides are TGCGCCAGCAGCCCAGGGACAGGGAGTAATCAGCCCCAGCATTTT.

The V call is TRBV4-2, the J call TRBJ1-2; TRBD1 matches 11 bases. The CDR3 loop spans 15 amino acids. The V gene end was trimmed by 2 bases and the J gene end by 5 bases; junction bases not matched to a gene: 4. The germline V gene encodes CDR1 LGHNA and CDR2 YNFKEQ. The CDR3 coding sequence is TGTGCCAGCAGCCAAAGGACAGGGGGCATGTATGGCTACACCTTC. Encoded protein: CASSQRTGGMYGYTF.

The V and J genes are TRBV5-1 and TRBJ1-5; perhaps TRBD1 as D (6 bases). Trimming took 3 bases from V and 0 from J, leaving 13 bases between them. The germline V gene has CDR1 SGHRS and CDR2 YFSETQ. This CDR3 spans 16 amino acids. For the CDR3, the DNA is TGCGCCAGCAGCTGGGGGGCAGGCAATAGCAATCAGCCCCAGCATTTT. Encoded protein: CASSWGAGNSNQPQHF.